This passage covers 20 T cell receptor beta chains from one sample sequenced in a study of CD8 T cells in ankylosing spondylitis. Via MiXCR, TCRdb re-called the 5' RACE reads, giving one row per CDR3 protein. The table has approximately 39,000 distinct CDR3 sequences, 10% to 15% seen once. The sequenced sample consisted of synovial fluid, either unsorted or a sorted T cell fraction (not recorded which). The receptors originated from a male donor with ankylosing spondylitis.

The table lists this clonotype with a count of one. The genes are TRBV24-1 and TRBJ2-5, with 7 nucleotides matching TRBD1. This CDR3 is 13 amino acids long. J was trimmed by 7 bases and V by 3 bases; bases with no gene match: 4. The germline gives CDR1 KGHDR, CDR2 SFDVKD. The CDR3 region is CATSDLGGRTQYF. CDR3 DNA sequence: TGTGCCACCAGTGATCTAGGGGGCCGGACCCAGTACTTC.

With regard to this clonotype: Since a much larger clone is just one base distant, this may be a read error. The J gene is TRBJ2-7, the V gene TRBV7-9; D not certain. This CDR3 is 13 amino acids long. Per the germline V gene, CDR1 is SEHNR and CDR2 is FQNEAQ (reference sequence). The CDR3 DNA reads as TGTGCCAGCACCCGACCTGATTCCTACAAGCAGTACTTC. As protein: CASTRPDSYKQYF.

This clonotype was detected ten times or more. This chain links TRBV6-1 with TRBJ2-3, with D tentatively TRBD1 or TRBD2 (6 bases each). Germline loops: CDR1 MNHNS, CDR2 SASEGT. V was trimmed by 8 bases and J by 2 bases, leaving 14 bases between them. The CDR3 extends over 14 amino acids. CDR3 in amino acids: CASARGDDTDTQYF. CDR3 nucleotides: TGTGCCAGCGCAAGGGGGGACGACACAGATACGCAGTATTTT.

V usage is TRBV11-2 and J usage is TRBJ2-1, with D possibly being TRBD1 or TRBD2 (5 bases each). The CDR3 has 17 amino acids. From germline, CDR1 is SGHAT and CDR2 FQNNGV. V was pared by 3 bases and J by 8 bases, with 23 bases between. The CDR3, as DNA: TGTGCCAGCAGCTTCATCCGGGGCCACTCTTCGTTGGATGAGCAGTTCTTC. Its protein is CASSFIRGHSSLDEQFF.

This clonotype was seen at least ten times. The V gene is TRBV12-5, the J gene TRBJ2-7; no reliable D call. Per the germline V gene, CDR1 is LGHNT and CDR2 is FRNRAP. V was cut by 6 bases and J by 0 bases, with 12 bases left in between. CDR3 length equals 14 residues. The CDR3 bases are TGTGCTAGTGGAATGAATAAGAGCTCCTACGAGCAGTACTTC. Its translation is CASGMNKSSYEQYF.

Only a few counts were recorded for this clonotype. This chain connects TRBV20-1 to TRBJ1-1, with TRBD1 identical over 8 bases. Trimming cost V 0 bases and J 4 bases; bases outside gene matches: 13. Per the germline V gene, CDR1 is DFQATT and CDR2 is SNEGSKA (reference sequence). CDR3 length equals 17 residues. In nucleotides, the CDR3 is TGCAGTGCTAGAGATATCCAGGGGGCGAGGAGTGGCACTGAAGCTTTCTTT. Its translation: CSARDIQGARSGTEAFF.

This chain connects TRBV7-2 to TRBJ1-1, with D possibly TRBD1 on 5 matching bases. From germline, CDR1 is SGHTA and CDR2 FQGNSA. There are 16 residues in the CDR3. Trimming left V 1 base short and J 1 base short, with 13 bases between. CDR3 residues: CASSLVSRASNTEAFF. The CDR3 bases are TGTGCCAGCAGCTTAGTTAGCAGGGCATCGAACACTGAAGCTTTCTTT.

The CDR3 is CASANRELGNEQFF. CDR3 nucleotide sequence: TGTGCCAGCGCGAACAGGGAATTGGGGAATGAGCAGTTCTTC. The chain uses TRBV18 and TRBJ2-1; a weak D match, TRBD1 (6 bases). Trimming left V 8 bases short and J 7 bases short, with 18 bases between. Germline V gene sequence: CDR1 KGHSH, CDR2 LQKENI. The CDR3 spans 14 residues.

The genes are TRBV2 and TRBJ1-1; 8 nucleotides line up with TRBD1. V was clipped by 6 bases and J by 9 bases; unmatched bases: 24. The CDR3 contains 18 residues. Germline V gene sequence: CDR1 SNHLY, CDR2 FYNNEI. CDR3 amino acids: CASSVPGGSVYPVFQAFF. Written as DNA, the CDR3 is TGTGCCAGCAGCGTCCCAGGGGGCTCGGTTTACCCGGTTTTCCAAGCTTTCTTT.

For the CDR3, the DNA is TGCAGTGCTAGTGAAACGCCGGACCGCTCCTACGAGCAGTACTTC. This codes for CSASETPDRSYEQYF. This chain uses TRBV20-1 with TRBJ2-7; D uncertain. The germline V gene has CDR1 DFQATT and CDR2 SNEGSKA (reference sequence). The CDR3 runs to 15 residues. V was cut by 3 bases and J by 0 bases, with 15 bases left in between.

This clonotype has ten or more counts. The chain has TRBV30 and TRBJ1-1; D remains unclear. This CDR3 is built from 13 residues. V gave up 5 bases and J gave up 3 bases, with 13 bases separating them. Germline V CDR1 and CDR2: GTSNPN, SVGIG (reference sequence). The CDR3 here is CAWRVSEYTEAFF. For the CDR3, the DNA is TGTGCCTGGCGAGTCAGTGAATACACTGAAGCTTTCTTT.

The J gene is TRBJ2-1, the V gene TRBV4-3, with 10 bases lining up with TRBD2. The V segment lost 4 bases and the J segment 2 bases; nucleotides outside the gene matches: 5. Germline loops: CDR1 LGHNA, CDR2 YSLEER. The CDR3 contains 16 residues. The CDR3 spells CASSPQLAGPYNEQFF. CDR3 DNA: TGCGCCAGCAGCCCCCAACTAGCGGGACCCTACAATGAGCAGTTCTTC.

This clonotype was recorded at least ten times. At one of its ends the junction is not consistent with the germline gene, which may arise from a read error. The chain combines TRBV20-1 with TRBJ2-1, with 10 nucleotides matching TRBD2. This CDR3 comprises 14 residues. CDR1 and CDR2 (germline): DFQATT, SNEGSKA (reference sequence). CDR3 nucleotide sequence: TGCAGTACTAGCGGGATCAGCTCCTACAATGAGCAGTTCTTC. Translating gives CSTSGISSYNEQFF.

The chain recombines TRBV20-1 with TRBJ2-7; D is possibly TRBD1 or TRBD2 (5 bases each). Trimming took off 7 bases at V and 1 base at J, with 23 bases between the two ends. Germline-derived CDR1 and CDR2 are DFQATT and SNEGSKA (reference sequence). CDR3 length: 16 amino acids. This CDR3 is CSGHSMWGEGSYEQYF. Here the CDR3 DNA reads TGCAGTGGTCATTCTATGTGGGGAGAGGGGTCCTACGAGCAGTACTTC.

The table lists this clonotype with many counts. The V and J genes are TRBV11-2 and TRBJ2-3; D is uncertain. This CDR3 spans 15 amino acids. Trimming took 1 base from V and 0 from J, leaving 8 bases between them. From germline, CDR1 is SGHAT and CDR2 FQNNGV. As DNA, the CDR3 is TGTGCCAGCAGCTTAGGATGGTTAAGCACAGATACGCAGTATTTT. As protein: CASSLGWLSTDTQYF.

This clonotype turned up a few times. The gene calls are TRBV5-1 and TRBJ2-7, with TRBD2 matching over 7 bases. V lost 4 bases and J lost 1; bases outside the gene matches: 8. Germline-derived CDR1 and CDR2 are SGHRS and YFSETQ. The CDR3 loop spans 15 amino acids. The DNA of the CDR3 is TGCGCCAGCAGCCCCCCCAGCGGGGAATCCTACGAGCAGTACTTC. Translation gives CASSPPSGESYEQYF.

This rearrangement joins TRBV30 to TRBJ1-5; perhaps TRBD1 as D (5 bases). Germline CDR1 GTSNPN, CDR2 SVGIG (reference sequence). V shed 1 base and J shed 4 bases, with 11 bases lying between them. This CDR3 contains 14 residues. CDR3 coding DNA: TGTGCCTGGAGTGGATCAGGGAGGAATCAGCCCCAGCATTTT. Translation gives CAWSGSGRNQPQHF.

This clonotype was picked up a small number of times. The chain employs TRBV27 and TRBJ2-7; D ambiguous. The ends were cut back, 8 bases at V and 0 bases at J, with 11 bases in the middle. CDR1 MNHEY and CDR2 SMNVEV come from the germline V gene (reference sequence). This CDR3 has 13 residues. The CDR3 loop is CASSRTVSYEQYF. The CDR3 bases are TGTGCCAGCTCTCGGACGGTCTCCTACGAGCAGTACTTC.

This clonotype was seen at least ten times. The chain links TRBV7-2 to TRBJ1-1, with TRBD1 matching over 9 bases. Germline loops: CDR1 SGHTA, CDR2 FQGNSA. This CDR3 has 17 residues. After removal of 5 bases from V and 0 bases from J, the junction contained 10 bases not matched to a gene. The CDR3: CASSQMRDRVMNTEAFF. CDR3 sequence (DNA): TGTGCCAGCAGCCAAATGCGGGACAGGGTCATGAACACTGAAGCTTTCTTT.

This clonotype was counted ten times or more. CDR3 sequence (DNA): TGCAGCGTTGTAGGGACAGGGGGCCACTATGGCTACACCTTC. Its protein is CSVVGTGGHYGYTF. V gene TRBV29-1 combines with J gene TRBJ1-2, with 12 bases identical to TRBD1. Germline V gives CDR1 SQVTM, CDR2 ANQGSEA. There are 14 residues in the CDR3. With V trimmed by 4 bases and J by 3 bases, 3 bases remained unmatched.